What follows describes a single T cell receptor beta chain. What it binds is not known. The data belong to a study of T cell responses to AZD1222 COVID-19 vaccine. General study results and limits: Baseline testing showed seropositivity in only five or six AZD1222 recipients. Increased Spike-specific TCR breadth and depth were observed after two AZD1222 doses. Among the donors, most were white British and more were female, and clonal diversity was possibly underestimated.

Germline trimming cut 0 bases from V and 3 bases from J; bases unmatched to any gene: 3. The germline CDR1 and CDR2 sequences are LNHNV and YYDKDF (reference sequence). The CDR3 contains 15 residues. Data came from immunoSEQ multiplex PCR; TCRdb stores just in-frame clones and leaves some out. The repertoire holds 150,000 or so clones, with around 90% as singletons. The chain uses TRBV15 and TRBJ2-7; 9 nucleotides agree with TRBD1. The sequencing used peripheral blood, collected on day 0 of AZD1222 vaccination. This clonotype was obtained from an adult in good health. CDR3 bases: TGTGCCACCAGCAGAGACGGGACAGGGATCTACGAGCAGTACTTC. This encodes CATSRDGTGIYEQYF. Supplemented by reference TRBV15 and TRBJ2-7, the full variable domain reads DAMVIQNPRYQVTQFGKPVTLSCSQTLNHNVMYWYQQKSSQAPKLLFHYYDKDFNNEADTPDNFQSRRPNTSFCFLDIRSPGLGDTAMYLCATSRDGTGIYEQYFGPGTRLTVT.